This paragraph covers one T cell receptor beta chain sequence. These data come from a study of T cell changes during pregnancy in multiple sclerosis. The assay was immunoSEQ multiplex PCR, and TCRdb's table has in-frame clones only and misses some. The sample has fewer than 70,000 clones, 80% to 95% seen once. This CDR3 is built from 15 residues. CDR1 MDHEN and CDR2 SYDVKM come from the germline V gene. The V gene lost 4 bases and the J gene lost 2 bases, with 14 bases spanning the gap. This sequence joins TRBV28 and TRBJ1-2; no definite D call. Sequenced material: peripheral blood, taken in the second trimester of pregnancy. The clonotype was recovered from a female donor with multiple sclerosis, enrolled in a pregnancy study. DNA for the CDR3: TGTGCCAGCAGTTCTGGAGGCCACGAGAACTATGGCTACACCTTC. It specifies CASSSGGHENYGYTF.